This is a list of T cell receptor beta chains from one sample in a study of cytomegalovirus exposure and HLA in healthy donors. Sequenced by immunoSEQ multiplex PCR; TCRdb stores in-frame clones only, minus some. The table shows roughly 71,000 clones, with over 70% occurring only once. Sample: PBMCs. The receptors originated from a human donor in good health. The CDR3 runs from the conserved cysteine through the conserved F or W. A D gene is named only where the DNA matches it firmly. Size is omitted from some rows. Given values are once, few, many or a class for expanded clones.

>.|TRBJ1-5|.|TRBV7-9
TGTGCCAGCAGCTGGGGCTATAGCAATCAGCCCCAGCATTTT
CASSWGYSNQPQHF
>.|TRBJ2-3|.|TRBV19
TGTGCCAGTAGTGAACTACCACAAGGGGCAGATACGCAGTATTTT
CASSELPQGADTQYF
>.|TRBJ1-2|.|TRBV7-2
TGTGCCAGCAGCTTAGCGGGGGACACCTATGGCTACACCTTC
CASSLAGDTYGYTF
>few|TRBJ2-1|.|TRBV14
TGTGCCAGCAGCCCCACTAGAAGGGACTACAATGAGCAGTTCTTC
CASSPTRRDYNEQFF
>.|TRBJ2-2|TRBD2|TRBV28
TGTGCCAGCAGTTCCCACTCCGGGACTAGCGGGAGGCCCGGGGAGCTGTTTTTT
CASSSHSGTSGRPGELFF
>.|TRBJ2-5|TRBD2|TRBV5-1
TGCGCCAGCAGCTTCATAGCGGGCCAAGAGACCCAGTACTTC
CASSFIAGQETQYF
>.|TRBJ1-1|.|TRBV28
TGTGCCAGCACCAAATCCCCCAGAAACACTGAAGCTTTCTTT
CASTKSPRNTEAFF
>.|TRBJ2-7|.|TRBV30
TGTGCCTGGAGGCCTATAGTCGAGCAGTACTTC
CAWRPIVEQYF
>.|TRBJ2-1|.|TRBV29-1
TGCAGCGGAACAGATTACAATGAGCAGTTCTTC
CSGTDYNEQFF
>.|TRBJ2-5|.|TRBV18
TGTGCCAGCTCACCCACAGGGATCCAAGAGACCCAGTACTTC
CASSPTGIQETQYF
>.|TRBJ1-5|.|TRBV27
TGTGCCAGCAGCAACCTCCGGGACATTAATCAGCCCCAGCATTTT
CASSNLRDINQPQHF
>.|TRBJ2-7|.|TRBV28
TGTGCCAGCAGCTACTACGAGCAGTACTTC
CASSYYEQYF
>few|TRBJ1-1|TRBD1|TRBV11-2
TGTGCCAGCAGTCAGGGAAGGGGGCTAAAACTGAACACTGAAGCTTTCTTT
CASSQGRGLKLNTEAFF
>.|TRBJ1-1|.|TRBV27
TGTGCCAGCAGTGCCACGGGGGGGAACACTGAAGCTTTCTTT
CASSATGGNTEAFF
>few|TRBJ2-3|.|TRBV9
TGTGCCAGCAGCGTAGCTGGAGGGAGCACAGATACGCAGTATTTT
CASSVAGGSTDTQYF
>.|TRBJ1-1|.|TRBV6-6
TGTGCCAGCAGTCTGGGGGGAAGGCGAACTGAAGCTTTCTTT
CASSLGGRRTEAFF
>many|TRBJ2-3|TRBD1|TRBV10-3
TGTGCCATCAGTGAGATTCCGGGACAGGGGTCAGATACGCAGTATTTT
CAISEIPGQGSDTQYF
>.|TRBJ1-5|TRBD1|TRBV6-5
TGTGCCAGCAATCCCAGTTGGACAGGCGATCAGCCCCAGCATTTT
CASNPSWTGDQPQHF
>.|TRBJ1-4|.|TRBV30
TGTGCCTGGAGTGTACGGGTAGAAAAACTGTTTTTT
CAWSVRVEKLFF
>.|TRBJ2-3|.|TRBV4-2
TGTGCCAGCAGCCCGGGCGGGGCTAGCACAGATACGCAGTATTTT
CASSPGGASTDTQYF
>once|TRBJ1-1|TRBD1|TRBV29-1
TGCAGCGCTCGGGACAGGGCTGTCACTGAAGCTTTCTTT
CSARDRAVTEAFF
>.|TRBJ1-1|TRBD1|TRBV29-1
TGCAGCGTTGGCAGGGGGCGGAACACTGAAGCTTTCTTT
CSVGRGRNTEAFF
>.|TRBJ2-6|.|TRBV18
TGTGCCAGCTCCCCCGGGACTCCTTTGTCTGGGGCCAACGTCCTGACTTTC
CASSPGTPLSGANVLTF
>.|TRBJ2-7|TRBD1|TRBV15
TGTGCCACCAGCAATATAACCGGGACAGGGCACTACGAGCAGTACTTC
CATSNITGTGHYEQYF
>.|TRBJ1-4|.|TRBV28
TGTGCCAGCAGTCCTTCAACTAATGAAAAACTGTTTTTT
CASSPSTNEKLFF
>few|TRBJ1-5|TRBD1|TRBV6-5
TGTGCCAGCAGTAGGGGACAGGGGGCCAATCAGCCCCAGCATTTT
CASSRGQGANQPQHF
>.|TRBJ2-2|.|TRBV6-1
TGTGCCAGCAGTGAGCTATGGGGCGAAGGCACCGGGGAGCTGTTTTTT
CASSELWGEGTGELFF
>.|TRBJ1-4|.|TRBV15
TGTGCCACCAGCAGAGATAATGACGGGGGTGAAAAACTGTTTTTT
CATSRDNDGGEKLFF
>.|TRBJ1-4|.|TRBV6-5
TGTGCCAGCAGTTACTCCGACGGGGGGGATGAAAAACTGTTTTTT
CASSYSDGGDEKLFF
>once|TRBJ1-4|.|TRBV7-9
TGTGCCAGCAGCCAGGGAGGGGGTGAAAAACTGTTTTTT
CASSQGGGEKLFF
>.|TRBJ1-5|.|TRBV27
TGTGCCAGCAGTTTCACGGGTAATAGCAATCAGCCCCAGCATTTT
CASSFTGNSNQPQHF
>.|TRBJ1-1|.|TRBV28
TGTGCCAGCAGTTTGATTACCCGGGGGACTGAAGCTTTCTTT
CASSLITRGTEAFF
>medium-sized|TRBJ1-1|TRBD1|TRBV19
TGTGCCAGTAGCACTAGGGACAGCCCAGAAGCTTTCTTT
CASSTRDSPEAFF
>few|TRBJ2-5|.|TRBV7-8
TGTGCCAGCAGCTTATCCACCATCAGGGGCCTATACTTC
CASSLSTIRGLYF
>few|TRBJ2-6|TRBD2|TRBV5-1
TGCGCCAGCAGCTCCGCTAGCGGGAGCTCCCCCTCTGGGGCCAACGTCCTGACTTTC
CASSSASGSSPSGANVLTF
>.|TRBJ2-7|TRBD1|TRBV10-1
TGCGCCAGCAGTGAGCCGGACAGGCCCCCCTACGAGCAGTACTTC
CASSEPDRPPYEQYF
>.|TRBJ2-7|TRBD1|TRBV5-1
TGCGCCAGCAGCCCCGGGACAGGGGCCTACGAGCAGTACTTC
CASSPGTGAYEQYF